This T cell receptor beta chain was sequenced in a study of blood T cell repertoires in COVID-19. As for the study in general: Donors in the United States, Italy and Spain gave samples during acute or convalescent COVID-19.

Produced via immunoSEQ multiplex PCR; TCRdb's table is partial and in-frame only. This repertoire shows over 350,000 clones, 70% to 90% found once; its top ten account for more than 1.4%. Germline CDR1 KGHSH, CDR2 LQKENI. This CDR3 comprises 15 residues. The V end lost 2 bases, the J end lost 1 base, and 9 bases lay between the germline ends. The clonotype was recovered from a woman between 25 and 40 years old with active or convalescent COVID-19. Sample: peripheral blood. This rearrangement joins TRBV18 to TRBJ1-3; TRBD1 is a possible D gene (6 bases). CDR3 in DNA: TGTGCCAGCTCACCATCCCAGGGGTCTGGAAACACCATATATTTT. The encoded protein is CASSPSQGSGNTIYF.